This paragraph reports one T cell receptor (beta chain). Source study methods: For nucleated cells, counts were estimated from reference gene primer amplification. Method: immunoSEQ multiplex PCR; TCRdb's copy keeps in-frame clones and lacks some. V, J and clone size reflect that table, while D and trimming were determined from the DNA. Counted here are around 430,000 clones, approximately 90% occurring once; the ten biggest clones make up about a tenth. The sample belongs to a study of blood T cell repertoires in COVID-19. Whole-study context: Specimens from acute and convalescent COVID-19 originated in the United States, Italy and Spain.

Living in about two dozen US areas, the participants were between roughly 18 and 89 years of age. Either two negative PCRs, clearance, or symptom resolution qualified Cohort 3 donors as recovered. Germline V gives CDR1 MNHEY, CDR2 SMNVEV (reference sequence). This CDR3 comprises 17 residues. V was pared by 8 bases and J by 0 bases, with 9 bases of the junction left unmatched. The chain joins TRBV27 to TRBJ2-2; 10 bases agree with TRBD1. Sequenced material: PBMCs or T cells enriched from blood (not recorded which). The clonotype originates from a woman aged 45-60 years who had recovered from COVID-19. The chain's CDR3 is CASWTGGQIPNTGELFF. The CDR3 DNA reads as TGTGCCAGCTGGACAGGGGGACAAATACCGAACACCGGGGAGCTGTTTTTT.